A single sample gave rise to the 8 T cell receptor beta chains below, sequenced in a study of T cell responses to AZD1222 COVID-19 vaccine (TCRdb year 2021). Receptor amplification or capture employed the immunoSEQ multiplex PCR assay. This immuneACCESS table, as held by TCRdb, lists in-frame sequences with V and J called but not all clones. Of the missing ones, under half trace to an unresolved V gene in checked studies; the others have no known cause. The sample has some 150,000 clones on record, around 90% of them singletons. Less than 5.5% of the sample is taken by the ten largest. Per the publication, the time point label means: baseline before first vaccination. The sample consisted of peripheral blood, taken on day 0 of AZD1222 vaccination. These receptors were taken from an adult in good health.

V usage is TRBV12-3 or TRBV12-4 and J usage is TRBJ1-2, with TRBD1 as a possible D gene (5 bases). This CDR3 region has 12 residues. The V gene lost 7 bases and the J gene lost 6 bases, with 12 bases spanning the gap. The CDR3 bases are TGTGCCAGCACCCAGGGAAGAGATGGCTACACCTTC. This codes for CASTQGRDGYTF.

The chain recombines TRBV6-2 or TRBV6-3 with TRBJ2-1; 8 bases are shared with TRBD2. The CDR3 contains 14 residues. The germline V gene encodes CDR1 MNHEY and CDR2 SVGEGT. V gave up 5 bases and J gave up 4 bases; unmatched junction bases: 4. This CDR3 is CASSPGGGYNEQFF. As DNA, the CDR3 is TGTGCCAGCAGTCCCGGGGGGGGGTACAATGAGCAGTTCTTC.

This clone occurred a few times. The V and J genes are TRBV27 and TRBJ1-6; TRBD1 is a possible D gene (5 bases). In germline, CDR1 is MNHEY, CDR2 SMNVEV (reference sequence). Trimming stripped 7 bases from V and 9 bases from J, with 25 bases between. This CDR3 has 17 residues. The CDR3 region has the DNA TGTGCCAGCACCCCTCTCGCAGAGCTCAGGGCGGGTTCACCCCTCCACTTT. Protein: CASTPLAELRAGSPLHF.

The chain links TRBV7-2 to TRBJ1-2; D is perhaps TRBD1 (6 bases). CDR3 length: 13 residues. Germline assignment: CDR1 SGHTA and CDR2 FQGNSA. Trimming stripped 8 bases from V and 7 bases from J, with 17 bases between. CDR3 coding DNA: TGTGCCAGCGGAAGGACAGTCTCGAGTGGCTACACCTTC. This gives the protein CASGRTVSSGYTF.

The chain is built from TRBV5-1 and TRBJ2-1, with 11 bases fitting TRBD2. Germline V lookup: CDR1 SGHRS, CDR2 YFSETQ. Trimming took 4 bases from V and 0 from J; bases not matched to a gene: 9. This CDR3 contains 18 residues. CDR3 protein: CASSPGTSGTSSYNEQFF. The CDR3 region has the DNA TGCGCCAGCAGCCCCGGGACTAGCGGAACGAGCTCCTACAATGAGCAGTTCTTC.

The gene calls are TRBV10-3 and TRBJ1-5; TRBD1 might be the D (5 bases). Germline CDR1 ENHRY, CDR2 SYGVKD. V was cut by 4 bases and J by 2 bases, with 9 bases left in between. CDR3 length: 14 amino acids. CDR3: CAISGQGGNQPQHF. The CDR3 DNA is TGTGCCATCAGTGGGCAGGGAGGCAATCAGCCCCAGCATTTT.

The chain links TRBV27 to TRBJ2-1; weak D call: TRBD2 (6 bases). This CDR3 is built from 16 residues. The V and J ends lost 4 bases and 6 bases respectively, with 19 bases between them. CDR1 and CDR2 (germline): MNHEY, SMNVEV (reference sequence). CDR3 DNA sequence: TGTGCCAGCAGTTCGCCTCGGGGGATACGTGGCAATGAGCAGTTCTTC. It is translated as CASSSPRGIRGNEQFF.

The chain links TRBV28 to TRBJ2-5; D gene unclear. The CDR3 consists of 12 residues. In germline, CDR1 is MDHEN, CDR2 SYDVKM. Trimming pared 8 bases from V and 5 bases from J, leaving 12 bases between. CDR3 in DNA: TGTGCCAGCGGACGGTTAGGGGAGACCCAGTACTTC. Its protein is CASGRLGETQYF.